This record concerns one T cell receptor (beta chain) sequence. The target antigen is unknown. This entry is derived from a study of T-cell memory formation after mild COVID-19. Study-wide context: The two donors had largely donor-specific TCR clusters.

Findings of the study overall: Researchers report contracting CD4+ clones mostly in CM and EM, with CD8+ clones in EMRA.

The authors produced TCR alpha and TCR beta cDNA libraries with sample barcodes and UMIs by 5'RACE using constant-segment primers. TCRdb processed the 5' RACE reads anew with MiXCR; each CDR3 protein has one entry. The sample has approximately 560,000 distinct CDR3 sequences, 17% seen once. There are 13 residues in the CDR3. The J segment lost 5 bases and the V segment lost 5 bases, leaving 4 bases of the junction unmatched. Germline V gene lookup returns CDR1 SGHTA and CDR2 FQGTGA. The sequencing input was PBMCs or a T cell subset sorted from them (not recorded which). The genes are TRBV7-3 and TRBJ2-5; 8 bases are a match to TRBD1. The sequence was collected from an adult woman who had mild COVID-19 (a few samples of this study predate the infection). Cell type and time point are not known. CDR3 bases: TGTGCCAGCAGCAAACAGGGGGACGAGACCCAGTACTTC. Encoded protein: CASSKQGDETQYF.